The 16 T cell receptor beta chains below all came from one sample that was sequenced in a study of OX40 agonist ivuxolimab in advanced cancers. TCRdb's copy holds only in-frame clones and misses some; the assay was immunoSEQ multiplex PCR. Of about 22,000 clones listed, roughly 80% were seen once; the top ten hold roughly 29%. This specimen consisted of CD4+ or CD8+ T cells sorted from blood, obtained in a trial of the OX40 agonist ivuxolimab. These receptors were taken from an adult with an advanced solid tumor such as melanoma, head and neck, liver or kidney cancer.

This clone is a singleton in its sample. The chain joins TRBV7-3 to TRBJ2-1, with TRBD2 identical over 12 bases. Germline values: CDR1 SGHTA, CDR2 FQGTGA. There are 16 residues in the CDR3. The V and J ends lost 5 bases and 3 bases, in that order; junction bases with no gene match: 5. This CDR3 is CASSPGLAGYYNEQFF. CDR3 sequence (DNA): TGTGCCAGCAGCCCTGGACTAGCGGGATACTACAATGAGCAGTTCTTC.

The V and J genes are TRBV6-1 and TRBJ2-7; TRBD1 aligns across 8 bases. Looked up from germline, CDR1 is MNHNS and CDR2 is SASEGT. The junction had 7 bases not matched to a gene; V was cut back by 11 bases and J by 7 bases. The CDR3 is made up of 11 amino acids. In nucleotides, the CDR3 is TGTGCCGCACGGACAGGGTTTGAGCAGTACTTC. Its translation: CAARTGFEQYF.

The V gene is TRBV4-2, the J gene TRBJ2-3, with 9 bases identical to TRBD2. The length of the CDR3 is 16 residues. Germline CDR1 reads LGHNA; CDR2 reads YNFKEQ. V was clipped by 0 bases and J by 10 bases; unmatched bases: 11. CDR3 region: CASSQDLGSGSRAQYF. The CDR3 region has the DNA TGTGCCAGCAGCCAAGATCTGGGTAGCGGGAGTCGGGCGCAGTATTTT.

The genes are TRBV9 and TRBJ2-3, with D possibly called TRBD1 or TRBD2 (5 bases each). The V gene's germline CDR1 is SGDLS and CDR2 YYNGEE. Trimming stripped 4 bases from V and 6 bases from J, with 18 bases between. CDR3 length equals 15 residues. The CDR3 loop reads CASSSEGPSRDTQYF. In DNA, the CDR3 is TGTGCCAGCAGCTCAGAGGGGCCCTCCAGGGATACGCAGTATTTT.

CDR3: CASSLEPGYEQYF. Here the CDR3 DNA reads TGTGCCAGCAGCTTAGAGCCTGGCTACGAGCAGTACTTC. The chain couples TRBV11-2 to TRBJ2-7, with unresolved D. The CDR3 runs 13 residues. Trimming pared 0 bases from V and 3 bases from J, leaving 6 bases between. Germline values: CDR1 SGHAT, CDR2 FQNNGV. Variable domain in full (rest from reference TRBV11-2 and TRBJ2-7): EAGVAQSPRYKIIEKRQSVAFWCNPISGHATLYWYQQILGQGPKLLIQFQNNGVVDDSQLPKDRFSAERLKGVDSTLKIQPAKLEDSAVYLCASSLEPGYEQYFGPGTRLTVT.

This CDR3 reads CASSPPGRAYEQYF. CDR3 nucleotides: TGTGCCAGCTCACCACCGGGACGCGCCTACGAGCAGTACTTC. The rearrangement uses TRBV18 and TRBJ2-7; either TRBD1 or TRBD2 may fit D (5 bases each). The germline CDR1 and CDR2 sequences are KGHSH and LQKENI. The CDR3 covers 14 residues. Trimming left V 0 bases short and J 2 bases short, with 8 bases between.

CDR3 residues: CASSLRGQGHEQYF. The CDR3 DNA follows: TGTGCCAGCAGCTTGAGGGGACAGGGCCACGAGCAGTACTTC. The chain links TRBV5-6 to TRBJ2-7; 9 positions match TRBD1. Germline V gene data show CDR1 as SGHDT and CDR2 as YYEEEE. The J segment lost 5 bases and the V segment lost 1 base, leaving 4 bases of the junction unmatched. CDR3 length: 14 residues.

This rearrangement joins TRBV4-2 to TRBJ2-1, with 7 bases that match TRBD2. This CDR3 has 14 residues. J was trimmed by 9 bases and V by 4 bases; bases with no gene match: 9. Germline lookup yields CDR1 LGHNA and CDR2 YNFKEQ. In nucleotides, the CDR3 is TGTGCCAGCAGCCTAGCCGTGTGGGGGGGTGAGCAGTTCTTC. Translation gives CASSLAVWGGEQFF.

This chain links TRBV6-6 with TRBJ2-7; 10 nucleotides match TRBD2. CDR3 size: 16 residues. The V and J ends lost 4 bases and 2 bases, in that order; junction bases with no gene match: 8. Germline V CDR1 and CDR2: MNHNY, SVGAGI (reference sequence). DNA of the CDR3: TGTGCCAGCAGTTCCTACATAGCGGGAGGTACCTACGAGCAGTACTTC. Its translation is CASSSYIAGGTYEQYF.

The chain combines TRBV6-5 with TRBJ2-1; D not certain. The CDR3 is 15 residues long. Trimming took 2 bases from V and 2 from J, leaving 10 bases between them. Germline CDR1 MNHEY, CDR2 SVGAGI. CDR3 sequence: CASSYMTAAYNEQFF. CDR3 coding DNA: TGTGCCAGCAGTTACATGACGGCGGCCTACAATGAGCAGTTCTTC.

The gene calls are TRBV5-5 and TRBJ1-4, with 10 positions matching TRBD1. J lost 6 bases, V lost 6 bases, and 8 bases had no gene match. The V gene's germline CDR1 is SGHKS and CDR2 YYEKEE (reference sequence). CDR3 size: 15 residues. The CDR3 nucleotides are TGTGCCAGCACCGAATCCGACAGGGGGCATGAAAAACTGTTTTTT. This codes for CASTESDRGHEKLFF. Looking up the rest from reference TRBV5-5 and TRBJ1-4 gives the full variable domain: DAGVTQSPTHLIKTRGQQVTLRCSPISGHKSVSWYQQVLGQGPQFIFQYYEKEERGRGNFPDRFSARQFPNYSSELNVNALLLGDSALYLCASTESDRGHEKLFFGSGTQLSVL.

The CDR3 region has the DNA TGTGCCAGCAGCCCAAACTTCGGGACAGGGACAGATACGCAGTATTTT. Translating gives CASSPNFGTGTDTQYF. V gene TRBV9 combines with J gene TRBJ2-3; 9 nucleotides agree with TRBD1. J lost 3 bases, V lost 4 bases, and 9 bases had no gene match. The CDR3 is 16 amino acids. Germline lookup yields CDR1 SGDLS and CDR2 YYNGEE.

V gene TRBV19 combines with J gene TRBJ2-7, with TRBD1 identical over 7 bases. Trimming at V came to 5 bases and at J to 0 bases, leaving 7 bases not matched to a gene. CDR3 length: 15 residues. The V gene's germline CDR1 is LNHDA and CDR2 SQIVND (reference sequence). Here the CDR3 reads CASSYGQASSYEQYF. CDR3 bases: TGTGCCAGTAGTTACGGACAGGCGAGCTCCTACGAGCAGTACTTC.

The chain is built from TRBV23-1 and TRBJ1-1; D is possibly TRBD1 (6 bases). Being an ORF, TRBV23-1 has a function that is uncertain. V lost 2 bases and J lost 1, with 11 bases in between. The CDR3 extends over 15 amino acids. The CDR3 coding sequence is TGCGCCAGCAGTCAACCGACAGGAGAGAACACTGAAGCTTTCTTT. Amino acid sequence: CASSQPTGENTEAFF.

This clone was found a few times. The chain employs TRBV7-9 and TRBJ2-2; TRBD2 matches 8 bases. V lost 5 bases, J lost 0 bases, and 11 bases stayed unmatched. CDR1 is SEHNR, CDR2 FQNEAQ, per germline (reference sequence). The CDR3 contains 18 residues. The DNA of the CDR3 is TGTGCCAGCAGCACCCTTAGCGGGACGACCGCGAACACCGGGGAGCTGTTTTTT. Protein: CASSTLSGTTANTGELFF. Full variable domain (outside the CDR3, taken from reference TRBV7-9 and TRBJ2-2): DTGVSQNPRHKITKRGQNVTFRCDPISEHNRLYWYRQTLGQGPEFLTYFQNEAQLEKSRLLSDRFSAERPKGSFSTLEIQRTEQGDSAMYLCASSTLSGTTANTGELFFGEGSRLTVL.

This chain links TRBV15 with TRBJ2-5; D is ambiguous. V gave up 3 bases and J gave up 2 bases, with 7 bases separating them. The germline V gene has CDR1 LNHNV and CDR2 YYDKDF (reference sequence). This CDR3 has 13 residues. The CDR3 bases are TGTGCCACCAGCAGTGTGGTTCAAGAGACCCAGTACTTC. Protein sequence: CATSSVVQETQYF.